These 22 T cell receptor beta chains were sequenced from one sample in a study of metastatic and nonmetastatic thyroid tumors. Ahead of thyroid surgery, no patient had received treatment of any kind. Using MiXCR, TCRdb re-called clones from the PCR reads. The table shows under 30,000 clones, with around 4% occurring only once. Material: blood. These receptors all come from a female donor with papillary thyroid cancer or a benign thyroid nodule (not recorded which). Some clones in this sample may be carry-over from other donors' samples.

Many counts were recorded for this clone. The V gene is TRBV10-3, the J gene TRBJ1-5; D remains ambiguous. Per the germline V gene, CDR1 is ENHRY and CDR2 is SYGVKD. This CDR3 contains 12 residues. V was cut by 3 bases and J by 1 base, with 1 base left in between. The CDR3 nucleotides read TGTGCCATCAGTGACAGCAATCAGCCCCAGCATTTT. Encoded protein: CAISDSNQPQHF.

This clone was recorded many times. The gene calls are TRBV11-2 and TRBJ2-5, with TRBD1 identical over 7 bases. The CDR3 contains 14 residues. The junction had 5 bases not matched to a gene; V was cut back by 5 bases and J by 2 bases. Germline V gene sequence: CDR1 SGHAT, CDR2 FQNNGV. The CDR3 nucleotides read TGTGCCAGCAGCGAGGGACAGTTTCAAGAGACCCAGTACTTC. As protein: CASSEGQFQETQYF.

This clone is categorized as large. This chain links TRBV6-1 with TRBJ2-2; D assignment may be TRBD1 or TRBD2 (6 bases each). V was cut by 7 bases and J by 3 bases, with 18 bases left in between. Germline values: CDR1 MNHNS, CDR2 SASEGT. The CDR3 is 16 residues long. The CDR3 DNA reads as TGTGCCAGCAACAGAGGGCCGGGGGCGGACACCGGGGAGCTGTTTTTT. It yields the protein CASNRGPGADTGELFF.

This clone was seen at least ten times. This chain joins TRBV5-6 and TRBJ2-1, with 10 bases lining up with TRBD2. V lost 4 bases to trimming and J lost 3 bases; unmatched junction nucleotides: 7. The CDR3 is 16 amino acids. From germline, CDR1 is SGHDT and CDR2 YYEEEE. CDR3 sequence reads: CASSPGLARNYNEQFF. CDR3 in DNA: TGTGCCAGCAGCCCGGGACTAGCGAGAAACTACAATGAGCAGTTCTTC.

This clone is termed medium-sized. The chain recombines TRBV15 with TRBJ2-1, with a weak D call TRBD1 (6 bases). The V end lost 0 bases, the J end lost 4 bases, and 7 bases lay between the germline ends. Germline CDR1 and CDR2: LNHNV and YYDKDF (reference sequence). The CDR3 contains 14 residues. As DNA, the CDR3 is TGTGCCACCAGCAGAGATCAGGGGTACAATGAGCAGTTCTTC. This sequence encodes CATSRDQGYNEQFF.

This clone showed up many times. The chain couples TRBV9 to TRBJ2-5; 10 nucleotides match TRBD1. The germline gives CDR1 SGDLS, CDR2 YYNGEE. V was pared by 3 bases and J by 5 bases, with 7 bases of the junction left unmatched. This CDR3 comprises 15 residues. The CDR3 reads CASSARQGAWETQYF. The CDR3 coding sequence is TGTGCCAGCAGCGCTCGACAGGGGGCTTGGGAGACCCAGTACTTC.

The J gene is TRBJ1-5, the V gene TRBV5-1; D is unresolved. Germline assignment: CDR1 SGHRS and CDR2 YFSETQ. This CDR3 is built from 13 residues. The V end was cut by 1 base, the J end by 5 bases, with 7 bases between. CDR3 DNA: TGCGCCAGCAGCTTGTCTCTAGATCAGCCCCAGCATTTT. The encoded protein is CASSLSLDQPQHF.

The rearrangement uses TRBV27 and TRBJ2-2; the D is unclear. Germline V CDR1 and CDR2: MNHEY, SMNVEV (reference sequence). The CDR3 contains 12 residues. The V end was cut by 5 bases, the J end by 5 bases, with 6 bases between. The CDR3 region is CASSGDTGELFF. The CDR3 nucleotides read TGTGCCAGCAGTGGAGATACCGGGGAGCTGTTTTTT.

By its share, this clone is medium-sized. This chain connects TRBV28 to TRBJ2-7; 7 bases are shared with TRBD1. V gave up 5 bases and J gave up 3 bases; unmatched junction bases: 7. Germline V gene sequence: CDR1 MDHEN, CDR2 SYDVKM. This CDR3 has 14 residues. The CDR3: CASSHRDSRYEQYF. The CDR3 DNA follows: TGTGCCAGCAGTCACCGGGACAGTCGCTACGAGCAGTACTTC.

This clone was seen only a few times. This rearrangement joins TRBV11-2 to TRBJ2-7, with 12 bases aligning to TRBD1. In germline, CDR1 is SGHAT, CDR2 FQNNGV. With V trimmed by 0 bases and J by 3 bases, 3 bases remained unmatched. There are 16 residues in the CDR3. The CDR3 region is CASSLEGTGGGYEQYF. Here the CDR3 DNA reads TGTGCCAGCAGCTTAGAGGGGACAGGGGGCGGCTACGAGCAGTACTTC.

This clone has a count of ten or more. The chain joins TRBV19 to TRBJ2-5; 8 bases match TRBD1. In germline, CDR1 is LNHDA, CDR2 SQIVND (reference sequence). The CDR3 runs to 15 residues. Trimming took 6 bases from V and 4 from J; bases not matched to a gene: 10. The DNA for the CDR3 is TGTGCCAGTAGGACCCGACACGGACAGGGAGAGACCCAGTACTTC. This sequence encodes CASRTRHGQGETQYF.

The rearrangement joins TRBV2 to TRBJ2-3, with 8 bases lining up with TRBD2. V lost 6 bases, J lost 0 bases, and 11 bases stayed unmatched. Per the germline V gene, CDR1 is SNHLY and CDR2 is FYNNEI. This CDR3 is built from 17 residues. This CDR3 is CASRAFGLAGSTDTQYF. CDR3 nucleotide sequence: TGTGCCAGCAGGGCCTTCGGTCTAGCGGGTAGCACAGATACGCAGTATTTT.

Comments on this clone: Germline and junction disagree at one end, which may indicate a read error. The rearrangement links TRBV28 to TRBJ1-4; D might be TRBD1 (5 bases). CDR1 and CDR2 from the germline V gene are MDHEN and SYDVKM. This CDR3 comprises 13 residues. The CDR3, as DNA: TGTGCGCGGGAAGGGGATGTCGGTGAAAAACTGATTTTT. Protein sequence: CAREGDVGEKLIF.

This clone showed up just a few times. This chain uses TRBV6-2 or TRBV6-3 with TRBJ1-1; D unresolved. Germline V CDR1 and CDR2: MNHEY, SVGEGT. The CDR3 has 13 amino acids. With 4 bases removed from V and 0 bases from J, the gap between germline ends came to 6 bases. This chain's CDR3 is CASSFSLNTEAFF. The CDR3 DNA sequence: TGTGCCAGCAGTTTTAGTTTGAACACTGAAGCTTTCTTT.

This clone showed up many times. J is TRBJ2-3 and V is TRBV19; D gene uncertain. The CDR3 has 12 residues. Trimming pared 5 bases from V and 6 bases from J, leaving 9 bases between. Germline CDR1 LNHDA, CDR2 SQIVND (reference sequence). DNA of the CDR3: TGTGCCAGTAGTGTTATACCGGATACGCAGTATTTT. This encodes CASSVIPDTQYF.

In regard to this clone: The same CDR3 is also encoded by other DNA sequences in this sample. The chain uses TRBV2 and TRBJ1-2; unclear D gene. CDR3 length: 13 residues. V was clipped by 1 base and J by 6 bases, with 9 bases between them. Germline assignment: CDR1 SNHLY and CDR2 FYNNEI. The CDR3 reads CASSEGPGNGYTF. CDR3 DNA sequence: TGTGCCAGCAGTGAAGGTCCAGGCAATGGCTACACCTTC.

This clone was seen a handful of times. J is TRBJ2-1 and V is TRBV6-6, with D maybe TRBD2 (5 bases). This CDR3 contains 13 residues. Trimming removed 0 bases at V and 7 bases at J, with 7 bases between. The germline CDR1 and CDR2 sequences are MNHNY and SVGAGI (reference sequence). The chain's CDR3 is CASSYSPGNEQFF. The CDR3 DNA reads TGTGCCAGCAGTTACTCCCCGGGGAATGAGCAGTTCTTC.

For this clone: Compared with germline, one end of the junction differs, possibly owing to a read error. The CDR3 sequence: CASSLGGNNIYF. CDR3 sequence (DNA): TGTGCCAGCAGTCTTGGGGGAAACAACATATATTTT. The rearrangement uses TRBV10-3 and TRBJ1-3; D perhaps matches TRBD1 (5 bases). Germline lookup yields CDR1 ENHRY and CDR2 SYGVKD. This CDR3 is 12 amino acids long.

As for this clone: A much larger clone lies one base from this, so it may be a read error. This sample also contains other DNA sequences that code for the same CDR3. This chain joins TRBV18 and TRBJ2-7; a weak D match, TRBD2 (6 bases). Germline lookup yields CDR1 KGHSH and CDR2 LQKENI. The length of the CDR3 is 14 residues. CDR3 sequence: CASPPNYGSGEQYF. Here the CDR3 DNA reads TGTGCCAGCCCACCAAACTATGGTAGCGGCGAGCAGTACTTC.

Many counts were recorded for this clone. The chain couples TRBV4-1 to TRBJ2-1, with D perhaps matching TRBD1 or TRBD2 (5 bases each). The V gene's germline CDR1 is MGHRA and CDR2 YSYEKL. V lost 1 base, J lost 7 bases, and 8 bases lay in between. There are 13 residues in the CDR3. The CDR3 loop reads CASSQAWGNEQFF. The CDR3 nucleotides read TGCGCCAGCAGCCAAGCTTGGGGGAATGAGCAGTTCTTC.

This clone was seen many times. The chain is built from TRBV18 and TRBJ2-3; a possible D gene is TRBD1 (5 bases). This CDR3 contains 12 residues. Trimming shortened V by 1 base and J by 10 bases, and 9 bases separated the two germline ends. CDR1 is KGHSH and CDR2 is LQKENI in the germline V gene. The CDR3 loop reads CASSPLVGAQYF. CDR3 nucleotide sequence: TGTGCCAGCTCACCACTTGTAGGGGCGCAGTATTTT. Together with reference TRBV18 and TRBJ2-3, the CDR3 gives the full variable domain: NAGVMQNPRHLVRRRGQEARLRCSPMKGHSHVYWYRQLPEEGLKFMVYLQKENIIDESGMPKERFSAEFPKEGPSILRIQQVVRGDSAAYFCASSPLVGAQYFGPGTRLTVL.

This clone was counted a few times. J is TRBJ2-3 and V is TRBV6-2 or TRBV6-3, with D perhaps TRBD1 or TRBD2 (5 bases each). The CDR3 runs to 14 residues. V was pared by 6 bases and J by 3 bases, with 13 bases between. CDR1 and CDR2 from the germline V gene are MNHEY and SVGEGT. In nucleotides, the CDR3 is TGTGCCAGCAGGGGGGAGTTGCGAACAGATACGCAGTATTTT. Amino acids: CASRGELRTDTQYF.